This T cell receptor (beta chain) was captured by sequencing in a study of OX40 agonist ivuxolimab in advanced cancers. Findings and caveats of the study: CD4+ and CD8+ T cells in blood underwent clonal expansion by week 6 at 0.1 to 3.0 mg/kg. Undetermined was the antigen specificity of the expanded peripheral T cells.

Germline V gives CDR1 KGHSH, CDR2 LQKENI. The CDR3 sequence is 14 residues long. Deletions cut 3 bases from V and 4 bases from J, with 10 bases between. As for this clone: Its antigen remains unidentified.

This table comes from immunoSEQ multiplex PCR, and its TCRdb copy is limited to in-frame clones, with some not included. The sample consists of about 68,000 clones, roughly nine tenths of them appearing once. The clonotype originates from an adult with an advanced solid tumor such as melanoma, head and neck, liver or kidney cancer. The gene calls are TRBV18 and TRBJ1-5; D may be TRBD1 (6 bases). This material consisted of CD4+ or CD8+ T cells sorted from blood, taken in a trial of the OX40 agonist ivuxolimab. The CDR3 coding sequence is TGTGCCAGCTCACCGGGGGCAGGGAATCAGCCCCAGCATTTT. Translated, it gives CASSPGAGNQPQHF.